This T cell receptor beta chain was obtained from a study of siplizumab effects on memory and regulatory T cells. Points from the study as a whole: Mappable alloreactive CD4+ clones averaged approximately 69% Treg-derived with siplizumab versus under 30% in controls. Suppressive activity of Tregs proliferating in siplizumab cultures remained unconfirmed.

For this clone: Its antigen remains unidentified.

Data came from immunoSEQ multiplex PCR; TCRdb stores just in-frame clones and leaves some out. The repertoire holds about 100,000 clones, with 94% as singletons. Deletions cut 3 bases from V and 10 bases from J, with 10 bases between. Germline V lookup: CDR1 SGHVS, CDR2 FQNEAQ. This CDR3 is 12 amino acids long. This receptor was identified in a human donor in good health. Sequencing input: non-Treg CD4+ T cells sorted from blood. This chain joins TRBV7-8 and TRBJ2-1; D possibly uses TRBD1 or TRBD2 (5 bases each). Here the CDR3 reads CASSFPGREQFF. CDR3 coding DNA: TGTGCCAGCAGCTTTCCGGGACGGGAGCAGTTCTTC.